These T cell receptor beta chains were read from a single sample in a study of CD8+ T cells in alopecia areata. TCRdb's table, derived via immunoSEQ multiplex PCR, lists solely in-frame clones and lacks some. The table shows approximately 210,000 clones, with 60% occurring only once. Sample: CD4+ T cells sorted from blood, taken at week 4, from a patient treated with tofacitinib. The source is a human donor with alopecia areata. The CDR3 runs from the conserved cysteine through the conserved F or W. The D gene is left open where the match is weak. Size is omitted from some rows. Given values are once, few, many or a class for expanded clones.

CAWAREGRRDGYTF	TGTGCCTGGGCCAGGGAGGGCCGTCGGGATGGCTACACCTTC	TRBV30	TRBJ1-2	-	-
CSARTYGTQYF	TGCAGTGCTAGAACCTACGGTACGCAGTATTTT	TRBV20-1	TRBJ2-3	-	-
CSVERGVGAFF	TGCAGCGTTGAAAGGGGGGTTGGAGCTTTCTTT	TRBV29-1	TRBJ1-1	-	-
CASRPRLAGHYEQYF	TGTGCCAGCAGACCCCGACTAGCGGGGCACTACGAGCAGTACTTC	TRBV7-9	TRBJ2-7	TRBD2	-
CASSLLLAGAFTDTQYF	TGTGCCAGCAGTTTGTTACTAGCGGGGGCCTTCACAGATACGCAGTATTTT	TRBV28	TRBJ2-3	TRBD2	-
CASSFRRGRLDTQYF	TGTGCCAGCAGCTTCCGGCGGGGGAGGTTGGATACGCAGTATTTT	TRBV5-6	TRBJ2-3	TRBD2	-
CASSPGAREQYF	TGTGCCAGCTCACCAGGGGCGAGGGAGCAGTACTTC	TRBV18	TRBJ2-7	-	once
CSVDRVQEGTEAFF	TGCAGCGTTGACAGGGTGCAGGAGGGCACTGAAGCTTTCTTT	TRBV29-1	TRBJ1-1	-	-
CASSEGMNTEAFF	TGTGCCAGCAGTGAAGGGATGAACACTGAAGCTTTCTTT	TRBV2	TRBJ1-1	-	-
CATKDRPLSPLHF	TGTGCCACCAAGGACAGGCCCCTCTCACCCCTCCACTTT	TRBV19	TRBJ1-6	TRBD1	-
CASSLGQGAGETQYF	TGTGCCAGCAGCTTGGGACAGGGGGCCGGGGAGACCCAGTACTTC	TRBV5-4	TRBJ2-5	TRBD1	-
CASGRGASSGNTIYF	TGTGCCAGCGGGCGGGGGGCCAGCTCTGGAAACACCATATATTTT	TRBV6-5	TRBJ1-3	-	few
CANSRDGEYNEQFF	TGTGCCAACAGCCGGGACGGAGAGTACAATGAGCAGTTCTTC	TRBV6-6	TRBJ2-1	-	few
CAISPQGTTEAFF	TGTGCCATCAGCCCACAGGGGACCACTGAAGCTTTCTTT	TRBV10-3	TRBJ1-1	TRBD1	-
CASIGTGNSPLHF	TGTGCCAGCATCGGGACAGGGAATTCACCCCTCCACTTT	TRBV2	TRBJ1-6	TRBD1	once
CASSQDRPLTRSRNTEAFF	TGCGCCAGCAGCCAAGATCGCCCCCTCACCCGCAGCCGGAACACTGAAGCTTTCTTT	TRBV4-1	TRBJ1-1	-	-
CAWSPQLTGGTEAFF	TGTGCCTGGAGTCCTCAACTCACGGGGGGCACTGAAGCTTTCTTT	TRBV30	TRBJ1-1	-	-
CASSVRQGVNTEAFF	TGCGCCAGCAGCGTAAGACAGGGGGTGAACACTGAAGCTTTCTTT	TRBV5-1	TRBJ1-1	TRBD1	few
CASSVSGGEETQYF	TGTGCCAGCAGTGTCTCAGGGGGCGAAGAGACCCAGTACTTC	TRBV6-4	TRBJ2-5	TRBD1	-
CAWSVGNTEAFF	TGTGCCTGGAGTGTAGGAAACACTGAAGCTTTCTTT	TRBV30	TRBJ1-1	-	-
CASRREDYGYTF	TGTGCCAGCAGGAGAGAGGACTATGGCTACACCTTC	TRBV27	TRBJ1-2	-	-
CASSYSPDISYEQYF	TGTGCCAGCAGTTACTCCCCGGACATCTCCTACGAGCAGTACTTC	TRBV6-6	TRBJ2-7	-	-
CSVSTRRSYEQYF	TGCAGCGTTTCGACGAGGCGCTCCTACGAGCAGTACTTC	TRBV29-1	TRBJ2-7	-	-
CASSFTSGDQETQYF	TGTGCCAGCAGTTTCACAAGCGGGGACCAAGAGACCCAGTACTTC	TRBV28	TRBJ2-5	TRBD2	-
CASSEDTYTDTQYF	TGTGCCAGCAGTGAAGACACCTACACAGATACGCAGTATTTT	TRBV25-1	TRBJ2-3	-	-
CSVEEIEETQYF	TGCAGCGTTGAAGAGATTGAAGAGACCCAGTACTTC	TRBV29-1	TRBJ2-5	-	-
CATSPGAEETQYF	TGTGCCACCAGCCCCGGGGCCGAAGAGACCCAGTACTTC	TRBV15	TRBJ2-5	-	few
CASRASRSGELFF	TGTGCCAGCAGGGCCAGTAGGTCCGGGGAGCTGTTTTTT	TRBV28	TRBJ2-2	-	-
CASSRMEETQYF	TGTGCCAGCAGTCGGATGGAGGAGACCCAGTACTTC	TRBV2	TRBJ2-5	-	-
CASSQGLAGRTGELFF	TGCGCCAGCAGCCAAGGACTAGCTGGCCGTACCGGGGAGCTGTTTTTT	TRBV4-1	TRBJ2-2	TRBD2	-
CASSEPGIGNQPQHF	TGTGCCAGCAGTGAACCGGGAATCGGCAATCAGCCCCAGCATTTT	TRBV2	TRBJ1-5	-	-
CASSLTGVGTEAFF	TGTGCCAGCAGTTTGACAGGGGTAGGCACTGAAGCTTTCTTT	TRBV5-4	TRBJ1-1	TRBD1	-